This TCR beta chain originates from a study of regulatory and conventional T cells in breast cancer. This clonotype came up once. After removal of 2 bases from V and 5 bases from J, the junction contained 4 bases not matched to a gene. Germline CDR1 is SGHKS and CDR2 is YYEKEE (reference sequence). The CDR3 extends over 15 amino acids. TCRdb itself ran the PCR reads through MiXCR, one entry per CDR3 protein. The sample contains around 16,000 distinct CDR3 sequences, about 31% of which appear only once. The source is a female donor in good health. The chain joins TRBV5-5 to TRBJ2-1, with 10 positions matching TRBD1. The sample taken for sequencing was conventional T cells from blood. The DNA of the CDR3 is TGTGCCAGCAGCTTTCGGGGACAGGGGAACAATGAGCAGTTCTTC. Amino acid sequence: CASSFRGQGNNEQFF.